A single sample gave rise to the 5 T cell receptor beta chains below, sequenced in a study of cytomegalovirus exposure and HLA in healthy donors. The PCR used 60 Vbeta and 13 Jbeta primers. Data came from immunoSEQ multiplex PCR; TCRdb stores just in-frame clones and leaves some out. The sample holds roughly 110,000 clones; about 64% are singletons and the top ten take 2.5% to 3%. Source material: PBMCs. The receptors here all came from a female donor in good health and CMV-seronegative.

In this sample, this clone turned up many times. Here the CDR3 reads CASSYSAGNQPQHF. In DNA form, the CDR3 reads TGTGCCAGCAGTTACTCTGCGGGCAATCAGCCCCAGCATTTT. J is TRBJ1-5 and V is TRBV6-5; D not certain. V lost 0 bases to trimming and J lost 2 bases, with 5 bases between them. CDR3 length: 14 residues. Germline CDR1 MNHEY, CDR2 SVGAGI.

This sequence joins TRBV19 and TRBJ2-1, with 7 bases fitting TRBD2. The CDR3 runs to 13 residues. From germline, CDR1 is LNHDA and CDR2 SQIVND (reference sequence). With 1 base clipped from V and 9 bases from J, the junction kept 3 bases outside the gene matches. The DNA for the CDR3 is TGTGCCAGTAGTATAGGTGGCGGGAGTGAGCAGTTCTTC. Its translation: CASSIGGGSEQFF.

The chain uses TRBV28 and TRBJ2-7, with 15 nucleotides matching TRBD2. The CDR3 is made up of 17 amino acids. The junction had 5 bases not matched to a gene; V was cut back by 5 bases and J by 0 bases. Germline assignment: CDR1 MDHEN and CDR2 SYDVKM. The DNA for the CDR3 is TGTGCCAGCAGTATTGGACTAGCGGGAGGGCTCTCCTACGAGCAGTACTTC. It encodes CASSIGLAGGLSYEQYF.

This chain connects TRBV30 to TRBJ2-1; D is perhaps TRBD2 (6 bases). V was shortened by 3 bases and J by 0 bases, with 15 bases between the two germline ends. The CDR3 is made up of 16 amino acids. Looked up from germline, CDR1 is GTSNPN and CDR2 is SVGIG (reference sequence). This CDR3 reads CAWSFSGLSSYNEQFF. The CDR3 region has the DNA TGTGCCTGGAGCTTTAGCGGATTAAGCTCCTACAATGAGCAGTTCTTC.

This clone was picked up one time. CDR3 region: CASSSLAGMGYGYTF. The CDR3 DNA reads TGTGCCAGCAGCTCACTCGCAGGGATGGGATATGGCTACACCTTC. The rearrangement links TRBV5-4 to TRBJ1-2; TRBD1 might be the D (5 bases). The germline V and J ends were trimmed by 3 bases and 5 bases, with 17 bases remaining between them. CDR3 length: 15 amino acids. Germline values: CDR1 SGHNT, CDR2 YYREEE (reference sequence).